This T cell receptor beta chain was sequenced for a study of cytomegalovirus exposure and HLA in healthy donors. About this clone: What it binds is not known.

Findings and limits, study-wide: A later analysis appeared to link common viral pathogens to several of the most significant clusters.

PCR used 60 Vbeta primers and 13 Jbeta primers. The repertoire was sequenced with immunoSEQ multiplex PCR; TCRdb's copy has only in-frame clones and lacks some. The data show approximately 120,000 clones, about 70% seen once. Germline-derived CDR1 and CDR2 are SGHNT and YENEEA. The J segment lost 6 bases and the V segment lost 0 bases, leaving 1 base of the junction unmatched. This CDR3 has 15 residues. This sequence originates from a woman aged 55 to 70 in good health and CMV-seropositive. Sequencing was performed on PBMCs. The chain joins TRBV11-3 to TRBJ2-1, with TRBD2 identical over 11 bases. The CDR3 is CASSLEGTSGNEQFF. CDR3 coding DNA: TGTGCCAGCAGCTTAGAAGGGACTAGCGGCAATGAGCAGTTCTTC.